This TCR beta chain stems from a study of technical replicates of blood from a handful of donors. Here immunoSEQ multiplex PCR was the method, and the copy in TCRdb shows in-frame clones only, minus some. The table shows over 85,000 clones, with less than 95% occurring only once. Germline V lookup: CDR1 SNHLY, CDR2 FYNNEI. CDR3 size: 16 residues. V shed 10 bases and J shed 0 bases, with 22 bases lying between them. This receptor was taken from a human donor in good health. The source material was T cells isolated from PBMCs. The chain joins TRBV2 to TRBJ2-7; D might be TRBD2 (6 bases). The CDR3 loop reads CATLQASGTSSYEQYF. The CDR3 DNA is TGTGCCACTCTACAAGCTTCAGGGACTTCCTCCTACGAGCAGTACTTC.